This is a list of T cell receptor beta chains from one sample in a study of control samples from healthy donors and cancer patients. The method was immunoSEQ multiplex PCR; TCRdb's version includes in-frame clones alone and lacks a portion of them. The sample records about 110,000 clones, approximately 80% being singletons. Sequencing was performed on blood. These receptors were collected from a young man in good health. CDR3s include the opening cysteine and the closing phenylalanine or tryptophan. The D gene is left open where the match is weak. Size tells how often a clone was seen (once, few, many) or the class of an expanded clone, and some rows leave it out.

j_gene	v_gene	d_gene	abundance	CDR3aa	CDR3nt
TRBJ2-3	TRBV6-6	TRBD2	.	CASLAGVRTDTQYF	TGTGCCAGTTTAGCGGGGGTCCGCACAGATACGCAGTATTTT
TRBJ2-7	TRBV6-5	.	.	CASSTLSTSGEQYF	TGTGCCAGCTCTACCTTAAGTACTTCGGGGGAGCAGTACTTC
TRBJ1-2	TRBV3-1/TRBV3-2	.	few	CASSPGPTNYGYTF	TGTGCCAGCAGCCCGGGACCGACAAACTATGGCTACACCTTC
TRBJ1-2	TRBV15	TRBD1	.	CATSREGQGAYGYTF	TGTGCCACCAGCAGAGAGGGACAGGGGGCCTATGGCTACACCTTC
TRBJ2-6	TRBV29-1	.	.	CSVGTQTPGANVLTF	TGCAGCGTTGGTACTCAGACCCCTGGGGCCAACGTCCTGACTTTC
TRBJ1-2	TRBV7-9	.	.	CASTRQELNGYTF	TGTGCCAGCACCAGACAGGAGTTAAATGGCTACACCTTC
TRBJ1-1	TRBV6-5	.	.	CASSYGRNTEAFF	TGTGCCAGCAGTTACGGGCGGAACACTGAAGCTTTCTTT
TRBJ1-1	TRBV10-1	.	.	CASSESMVIRCMNTEAFF	TGCGCCAGCAGTGAGTCGATGGTGATAAGATGTATGAACACTGAAGCTTTCTTT
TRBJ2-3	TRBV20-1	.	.	CSARVLAQYF	TGCAGTGCTAGAGTCCTAGCGCAGTATTTT
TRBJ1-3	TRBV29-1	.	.	CSVEWGRGPAGNTIYF	TGCAGCGTTGAATGGGGGCGGGGGCCGGCTGGAAACACCATATATTTT
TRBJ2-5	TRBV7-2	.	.	CASSLVGGIQETQYF	TGTGCCAGCAGCTTAGTCGGGGGCATACAAGAGACCCAGTACTTC
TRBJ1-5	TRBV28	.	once	CASSLHKGHQNQPQHF	TGTGCCAGCAGCCTGCACAAGGGACATCAGAATCAGCCCCAGCATTTT
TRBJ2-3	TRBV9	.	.	CASSVLTDTQYF	TGTGCCAGCAGCGTATTGACAGATACGCAGTATTTT
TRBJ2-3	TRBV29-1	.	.	CSVVLATDTQYF	TGCAGCGTTGTACTAGCCACAGATACGCAGTATTTT
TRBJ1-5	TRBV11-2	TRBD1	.	CASSLTGASNQPQHF	TGTGCCAGCAGCTTAACAGGGGCGAGCAATCAGCCCCAGCATTTT
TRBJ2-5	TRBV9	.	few	CASSVSRGETQYF	TGTGCCAGCAGCGTATCCAGGGGAGAGACCCAGTACTTC
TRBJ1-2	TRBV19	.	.	CASSIDPNRYGYTF	TGTGCCAGTAGTATCGACCCGAACCGCTATGGCTACACCTTC
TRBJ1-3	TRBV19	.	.	CASSAGTQRNTIYF	TGTGCCAGTAGTGCCGGGACACAAAGAAACACCATATATTTT
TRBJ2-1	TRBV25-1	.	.	CASSPSPLRFPQFF	TGTGCCAGCAGTCCCTCCCCGTTGCGGTTCCCACAGTTCTTC
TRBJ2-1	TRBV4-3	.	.	CASSQEGRPRGSNEQFF	TGCGCCAGCAGCCAAGAAGGTCGCCCCAGAGGGAGCAATGAGCAGTTCTTC
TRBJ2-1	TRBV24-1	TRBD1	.	CATSPGTGNDNEQFF	TGTGCCACCAGTCCCGGGACAGGGAATGACAATGAGCAGTTCTTC
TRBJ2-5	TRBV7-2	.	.	CASSLPSGQETQYF	TGTGCCAGCAGCTTACCCAGCGGCCAAGAGACCCAGTACTTC
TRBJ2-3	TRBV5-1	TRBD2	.	CASSPGLAGGYDTQYF	TGCGCCAGCAGCCCAGGACTAGCGGGGGGATATGATACGCAGTATTTT
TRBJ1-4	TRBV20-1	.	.	CSASRPANEKLFF	TGCAGTGCTAGTAGGCCAGCTAATGAAAAACTGTTTTTT
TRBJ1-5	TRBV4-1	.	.	CASSHWDADNQPQHF	TGCGCCAGCAGCCACTGGGACGCCGACAATCAGCCCCAGCATTTT
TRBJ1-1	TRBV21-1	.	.	CASSKGALRVNTEAFF	TGTGCCAGCAGCAAAGGAGCCCTTAGGGTGAACACTGAAGCTTTCTTT
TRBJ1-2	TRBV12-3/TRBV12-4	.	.	CASRASDYGYTF	TGTGCCAGCAGAGCGTCGGACTATGGCTACACCTTC
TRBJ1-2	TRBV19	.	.	CASRRTVLSGYTF	TGTGCCAGTAGAAGGACAGTTCTATCCGGCTACACCTTC
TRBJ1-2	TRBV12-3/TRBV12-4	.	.	CASSPRGAEGYTF	TGTGCCAGCAGTCCTCGAGGGGCAGAGGGCTACACCTTC
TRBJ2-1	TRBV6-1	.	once	CASSEFKYNNEQFF	TGTGCCAGCAGTGAATTTAAATACAACAATGAGCAGTTCTTC
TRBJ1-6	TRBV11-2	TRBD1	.	CASSSKRTGGSYNSPLHF	TGTGCCAGCAGCTCGAAGAGGACAGGGGGCTCCTATAATTCACCCCTCCACTTT
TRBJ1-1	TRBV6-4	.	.	CASSDSKRGKTEAFF	TGTGCCAGCAGTGACTCGAAAAGGGGAAAAACTGAAGCTTTCTTT
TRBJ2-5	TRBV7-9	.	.	CASRQGLGRQETQYF	TGTGCCAGCCGCCAAGGCCTCGGCAGGCAAGAGACCCAGTACTTC
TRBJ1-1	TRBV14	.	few	CASRGTGWNAEAFF	TGTGCCAGCAGAGGAACAGGATGGAACGCTGAAGCTTTCTTT
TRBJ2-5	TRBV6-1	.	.	CASSEVLVADFQETQYF	TGTGCCAGCAGTGAAGTTTTGGTGGCAGATTTTCAAGAGACCCAGTACTTC
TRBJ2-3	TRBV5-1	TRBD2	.	CASSPGLAGGPMDTQYF	TGCGCCAGCAGCCCCGGACTAGCGGGGGGGCCGATGGATACGCAGTATTTT
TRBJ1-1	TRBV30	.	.	CAWCSTGRLKEAFF	TGTGCCTGGTGCTCTACAGGGAGACTAAAAGAAGCTTTCTTT
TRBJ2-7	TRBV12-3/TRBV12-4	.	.	CASSLMRSEQYF	TGTGCCAGCAGTTTAATGAGGAGCGAGCAGTACTTC
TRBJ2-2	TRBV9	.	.	CASSVRIETGELFF	TGTGCCAGCAGCGTAAGAATAGAAACCGGGGAGCTGTTTTTT
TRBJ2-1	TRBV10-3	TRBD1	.	CAISSTGAPLYNEQFF	TGTGCCATCAGTTCCACAGGGGCCCCCCTCTACAATGAGCAGTTCTTC
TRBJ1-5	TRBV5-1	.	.	CASSSPGPTLVPYSNQPQHF	TGCGCCAGCAGCTCGCCGGGCCCCACCTTGGTCCCGTATAGCAATCAGCCCCAGCATTTT
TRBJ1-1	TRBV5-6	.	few	CASSLVLGERRNTEAFF	TGTGCCAGCAGCTTGGTATTAGGGGAAAGGAGGAACACTGAAGCTTTCTTT
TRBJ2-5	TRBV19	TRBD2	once	CASSPRSMLSGGETQYF	TGTGCCAGTTCCCCAAGAAGTATGCTCTCGGGGGGAGAGACCCAGTACTTC
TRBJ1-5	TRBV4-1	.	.	CASSQVNMGFRADQPQHF	TGCGCCAGCAGCCAAGTTAATATGGGCTTCCGCGCGGATCAGCCCCAGCATTTT
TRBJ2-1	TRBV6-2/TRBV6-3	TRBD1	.	CASSYLSGTGGFYNEQFF	TGTGCCAGCAGTTACCTGTCCGGGACAGGGGGCTTTTACAATGAGCAGTTCTTC
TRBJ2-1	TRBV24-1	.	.	CATSDYQRSKNEQFF	TGTGCCACCAGTGATTACCAGCGCAGTAAGAATGAGCAGTTCTTC
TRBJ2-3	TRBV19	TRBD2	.	CASKERGGADTQYF	TGTGCCAGTAAGGAGCGGGGGGGTGCAGATACGCAGTATTTT
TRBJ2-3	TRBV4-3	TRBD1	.	CASSQEISGGGRDTQYF	TGCGCCAGCAGCCAAGAAATTTCAGGGGGCGGTAGAGATACGCAGTATTTT
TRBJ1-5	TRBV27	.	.	CASSLSFGVTEPQHF	TGTGCCAGCAGTTTATCGTTTGGGGTCACGGAGCCCCAGCATTTT
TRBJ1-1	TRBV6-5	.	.	CASRIKGPSTEAFF	TGTGCCAGCAGAATAAAGGGGCCGAGCACTGAAGCTTTCTTT
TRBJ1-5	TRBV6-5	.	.	CASSLRPEGQPQHF	TGTGCCAGCAGTTTAAGGCCAGAAGGTCAGCCCCAGCATTTT
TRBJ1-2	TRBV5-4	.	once	CASSLEGGAYGYTF	TGTGCCAGCAGCTTGGAGGGGGGAGCCTATGGCTACACCTTC
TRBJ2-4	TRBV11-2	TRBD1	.	CASSLGTGLAKNIQYF	TGTGCCAGCAGCCTAGGGACAGGGCTAGCCAAAAACATTCAGTACTTC
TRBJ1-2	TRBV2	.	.	CASSAILYGYTF	TGTGCCAGCAGTGCCATCCTCTATGGCTACACCTTC
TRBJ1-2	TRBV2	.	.	CASSRTPHGYTF	TGTGCCAGCAGCCGGACGCCCCATGGCTACACCTTC
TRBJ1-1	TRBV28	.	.	CASSVATEAFF	TGTGCCAGCAGTGTTGCCACTGAAGCTTTCTTT
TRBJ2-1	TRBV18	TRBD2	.	CASSPQTSGGANEQFF	TGTGCCAGCTCCCCCCAAACTAGCGGGGGGGCGAATGAGCAGTTCTTC